This T cell receptor beta chain was sequenced for a study of cytomegalovirus exposure and HLA in healthy donors. Comment on this clone: Its matching antigen is unknown.

Broader study findings: Because they were indistinguishable, some V segments, including TRBV6-2 and TRBV6-3, were excluded.

CDR3 length equals 13 residues. CDR1 and CDR2 from the germline V gene are SGHVS and FQNEAQ. V was cut by 5 bases and J by 5 bases, with 12 bases left in between. A multiplex PCR was run with 60 Vbeta primers and 13 Jbeta primers. The table came from immunoSEQ multiplex PCR; TCRdb's copy has only in-frame clones and leaves some out. The sample consists of roughly 120,000 clones, roughly 80% of them appearing once. The sequenced sample consisted of PBMCs. This chain links TRBV7-8 with TRBJ1-2, with D possibly matching TRBD1 (5 bases). The sequence was collected from a male donor in good health and CMV-seropositive. The CDR3 DNA is TGTGCCAGCAGCCGCAGGGATTTTTATGGCTACACCTTC. Its protein is CASSRRDFYGYTF.